A single sample gave rise to the 22 T cell receptor beta chains below, sequenced in a study of OX40 agonist ivuxolimab in advanced cancers. Produced via immunoSEQ multiplex PCR; TCRdb's table is partial and in-frame only. The table includes approximately 65,000 clones, roughly 90% detected once. The sample was CD4+ or CD8+ T cells sorted from blood, taken in a trial of the OX40 agonist ivuxolimab. The receptors here all came from an adult with an advanced solid tumor such as melanoma, head and neck, liver or kidney cancer.

In this sample, this clone turned up once. The rearrangement uses TRBV5-1 and TRBJ2-1, with 8 bases fitting TRBD2. V lost 1 base to trimming and J lost 0 bases; unmatched junction nucleotides: 9. The CDR3 totals 18 residues. The germline V gene encodes CDR1 SGHRS and CDR2 YFSETQ. The CDR3 DNA is TGCGCCAGCAGCTTGACTTATAGCGGGGAGAGCTCCTACAATGAGCAGTTCTTC. Encoded protein: CASSLTYSGESSYNEQFF.

In this sample, this clone turned up once. The CDR3 here is CASSLADRALYEQYF. The DNA for the CDR3 is TGTGCCAGCAGCTTAGCGGACAGGGCTCTTTACGAGCAGTACTTC. This sequence joins TRBV7-9 and TRBJ2-7, with 8 bases matching TRBD1. CDR1 and CDR2 (germline): SEHNR, FQNEAQ (reference sequence). The CDR3 extends over 15 amino acids. The trim removed 0 bases at V and 4 bases at J, leaving 5 bases unmatched.

The chain has TRBV5-1 and TRBJ2-2; 9 nucleotides line up with TRBD1. The germline V gene encodes CDR1 SGHRS and CDR2 YFSETQ. The CDR3 is made up of 16 amino acids. J was trimmed by 6 bases and V by 4 bases; bases with no gene match: 10. This chain's CDR3 is CASSPGGQGNSGELFF. In nucleotides, the CDR3 is TGCGCCAGCAGCCCGGGGGGACAGGGAAATTCCGGGGAGCTGTTTTTT.

This clone is labeled medium-sized. The chain is built from TRBV30 and TRBJ1-1; TRBD1 aligns across 7 bases. Trimming removed 0 bases from V and 0 bases from J; junction bases left unmatched: 7. The CDR3 consists of 16 residues. Germline V CDR1 and CDR2: GTSNPN, SVGIG (reference sequence). The CDR3 bases are TGTGCCTGGAGTGTCGGCGGGACAGATATGAACACTGAAGCTTTCTTT. It yields the protein CAWSVGGTDMNTEAFF.

The chain uses TRBV30 and TRBJ1-2, with unresolved D. Trimming cost V 0 bases and J 7 bases, with 12 bases left between them. Germline V lookup: CDR1 GTSNPN, CDR2 SVGIG (reference sequence). The CDR3 is 13 residues long. The CDR3 DNA reads as TGTGCCTGGAGTGTACGTTTTCAGATTGGCTACACCTTC. It encodes CAWSVRFQIGYTF. Looking up the rest from reference TRBV30 and TRBJ1-2 gives the full variable domain: SQTIHQWPATLVQPVGSPLSLECTVEGTSNPNLYWYRQAAGRGLQLLFYSVGIGQISSEVPQNLSASRPQDRQFILSSKKLLLSDSGFYLCAWSVRFQIGYTFGSGTRLTVV.

The V and J genes are TRBV4-1 and TRBJ2-7; either TRBD1 or TRBD2 may supply D (6 bases each). This CDR3 has 18 amino acids. The germline V gene has CDR1 MGHRA and CDR2 YSYEKL. Trimming took 3 bases from V and 2 from J, leaving 23 bases between them. The chain's CDR3 is CASSHSLSGAGTPYEQYF. The CDR3 DNA reads TGCGCCAGCAGCCACTCGCTGTCGGGGGCAGGGACCCCCTACGAGCAGTACTTC.

The chain couples TRBV19 to TRBJ2-3; 14 nucleotides align to TRBD2. The germline V gene has CDR1 LNHDA and CDR2 SQIVND (reference sequence). CDR3 length equals 16 residues. V shed 0 bases and J 9 bases; nucleotides not matched to a gene: 5. The CDR3 region is CASSIEGTSGGYTQYF. The CDR3 DNA reads as TGTGCCAGTAGTATAGAAGGGACTAGCGGGGGATACACGCAGTATTTT.

V gene TRBV9 combines with J gene TRBJ1-2; weak D call: TRBD1 (5 bases). CDR3 length: 12 residues. With 6 bases removed from V and 2 bases from J, the gap between germline ends came to 8 bases. The V gene's germline CDR1 is SGDLS and CDR2 YYNGEE. CDR3 region: CASTRGNYGYTF. In nucleotides, the CDR3 is TGTGCCAGCACGAGGGGCAACTATGGCTACACCTTC.

V usage is TRBV10-1 and J usage is TRBJ2-1; TRBD2 matches at 9 bases. CDR3 size: 17 residues. The J segment lost 2 bases and the V segment lost 0 bases, leaving 5 bases of the junction unmatched. The germline V gene has CDR1 WNHNN and CDR2 SYGVQD (reference sequence). The CDR3 region is CASSESRASGAYNEQFF. The CDR3, as DNA: TGCGCCAGCAGTGAGTCGAGGGCTAGCGGGGCCTACAATGAGCAGTTCTTC.

The chain has TRBV6-6 and TRBJ2-3; no definite D call. The CDR3 covers 11 residues. V was clipped by 8 bases and J by 2 bases, with 5 bases between them. Germline CDR1 MNHNY, CDR2 SVGAGI (reference sequence). The DNA of the CDR3 is TGTGCCAGCGGTACCACAGATACGCAGTATTTT. Protein product: CASGTTDTQYF.

This sequence joins TRBV11-2 and TRBJ1-1, with TRBD1 as a possible D gene (5 bases). Germline V gene sequence: CDR1 SGHAT, CDR2 FQNNGV. The CDR3 length is 14 residues. Trimming stripped 0 bases from V and 1 base from J, with 6 bases between. The CDR3 protein is CASSLDRENTEAFF. CDR3 nucleotides: TGTGCCAGCAGCTTAGACAGGGAGAACACTGAAGCTTTCTTT. Full variable domain (remainder filled in from reference TRBV11-2 and TRBJ1-1): EAGVAQSPRYKIIEKRQSVAFWCNPISGHATLYWYQQILGQGPKLLIQFQNNGVVDDSQLPKDRFSAERLKGVDSTLKIQPAKLEDSAVYLCASSLDRENTEAFFGQGTRLTVV.

The genes are TRBV2 and TRBJ2-3; TRBD2 matches 7 bases. Trimming at V came to 9 bases and at J to 8 bases, leaving 2 bases not matched to a gene. The CDR3 extends over 10 amino acids. Germline V lookup: CDR1 SNHLY, CDR2 FYNNEI. In nucleotides, the CDR3 is TGTGCCAGTGGGGGGGGTACGCAGTATTTT. Translated, it gives CASGGGTQYF.

The V gene is TRBV2, the J gene TRBJ2-5; no clear D gene. Germline V gene lookup returns CDR1 SNHLY and CDR2 FYNNEI. The ends were cut back, 3 bases at V and 2 bases at J, with 10 bases in the middle. The CDR3 length is 14 residues. CDR3 DNA: TGTGCCAGCAGTGACAACTACCTTCAAGAGACCCAGTACTTC. Protein sequence: CASSDNYLQETQYF.

CDR3 sequence: CASSEREGMDEQFF. The CDR3 DNA reads TGTGCCAGCAGTGAGCGGGAGGGTATGGATGAGCAGTTCTTC. The rearrangement links TRBV2 to TRBJ2-1, with 9 bases matching TRBD2. There are 14 residues in the CDR3. Germline CDR1 is SNHLY and CDR2 is FYNNEI. The V and J ends lost 3 bases and 8 bases, in that order; junction bases with no gene match: 5.

This chain joins TRBV30 and TRBJ1-6, with unresolved D. Trimming took 0 bases from V and 6 from J, leaving 6 bases between them. The CDR3 is 13 amino acids. From germline, CDR1 is GTSNPN and CDR2 SVGIG (reference sequence). The DNA for the CDR3 is TGTGCCTGGAGTGTAACAGTTAATTCACCCCTCCACTTT. Its translation: CAWSVTVNSPLHF.

This chain joins TRBV6-1 and TRBJ2-7; D is undetermined. Trimming removed 6 bases from V and 1 base from J, with 13 bases in between. Germline V gene lookup returns CDR1 MNHNS and CDR2 SASEGT. This CDR3 is 14 amino acids long. The DNA of the CDR3 is TGTGCCAGCAGACCGGGTCAACTTTCCTACGAGCAGTACTTC. The encoded protein is CASRPGQLSYEQYF.

The rearrangement uses TRBV19 and TRBJ2-3, with D perhaps matching TRBD1 or TRBD2 (5 bases each). This CDR3 is 15 amino acids long. Germline V lookup: CDR1 LNHDA, CDR2 SQIVND (reference sequence). Trimming shortened V by 3 bases and J by 5 bases, and 15 bases separated the two germline ends. In DNA, the CDR3 is TGTGCCAGTAGTATCCGGGCCAGGGACGGAGATACGCAGTATTTT. It translates to CASSIRARDGDTQYF.

The gene calls are TRBV2 and TRBJ1-1; TRBD1 might be the D (6 bases). V was cut by 6 bases and J by 0 bases, with 14 bases left in between. In germline, CDR1 is SNHLY, CDR2 FYNNEI. This CDR3 comprises 15 residues. CDR3 in amino acids: CASSPRGGLNTEAFF. The CDR3 nucleotides read TGTGCCAGCAGCCCCAGGGGAGGGTTGAACACTGAAGCTTTCTTT.

The chain employs TRBV9 and TRBJ2-3; D assignment may be TRBD1 or TRBD2 (5 bases each). V was cut by 3 bases and J by 4 bases, with 12 bases left in between. The CDR3 totals 14 residues. Germline lookup yields CDR1 SGDLS and CDR2 YYNGEE. Here the CDR3 reads CASSAGTQPDTQYF. CDR3 nucleotides: TGTGCCAGCAGCGCCGGGACGCAACCAGATACGCAGTATTTT. The whole variable domain, filled in from reference TRBV9 and TRBJ2-3, reads DSGVTQTPKHLITATGQRVTLRCSPRSGDLSVYWYQQSLDQGLQFLIQYYNGEERAKGNILERFSAQQFPDLHSELNLSSLELGDSALYFCASSAGTQPDTQYFGPGTRLTVL.

The chain joins TRBV5-4 to TRBJ2-3; D may be TRBD1 (6 bases). CDR1 SGHNT and CDR2 YYREEE come from the germline V gene (reference sequence). Trimming pared 4 bases from V and 4 bases from J, leaving 19 bases between. This CDR3 comprises 16 residues. CDR3 region: CASSGIQGRGADTQYF. The DNA of the CDR3 is TGTGCCAGCAGCGGAATACAGGGAAGGGGTGCAGATACGCAGTATTTT.

The CDR3 coding sequence is TGTGCCAGCAGCCAGGACAGGGGAGGTGAAAAACTGTTTTTT. Protein product: CASSQDRGGEKLFF. The chain links TRBV6-5 to TRBJ1-4, with 9 nucleotides matching TRBD1. V was clipped by 6 bases and J by 7 bases; unmatched bases: 6. This CDR3 has 14 residues. The V gene's germline CDR1 is MNHEY and CDR2 SVGAGI.

V is TRBV4-1 and J is TRBJ2-7, with 8 bases aligning to TRBD2. The CDR3 runs to 14 residues. Germline V CDR1 and CDR2: MGHRA, YSYEKL. V lost 1 base and J lost 5; bases outside the gene matches: 4. CDR3 DNA: TGCGCCAGCAGCCAAGCGGGAGGGCCCAACGAGCAGTACTTC. It codes for CASSQAGGPNEQYF.